The 10 T cell receptor beta chains below all came from one sample that was sequenced in a study of blood T cell repertoires in COVID-19. TCRdb's table, derived via immunoSEQ multiplex PCR, lists solely in-frame clones and lacks some. The sample consists of under 150,000 clones, around 84% of them appearing once. The sample consisted of peripheral blood. These receptors were obtained from a woman between 40 and 50 years old with acute or convalescent COVID-19.

The rearrangement links TRBV18 to TRBJ2-3; D might be TRBD2 (6 bases). Trimming took off 5 bases at V and 3 bases at J, with 9 bases between the two ends. Germline CDR1 KGHSH, CDR2 LQKENI. The CDR3 consists of 13 residues. The CDR3 DNA is TGTGCCAGCTCAGGGGCGGGAACAGATACGCAGTATTTT. It translates to CASSGAGTDTQYF. Combining the CDR3 with reference TRBV18 and TRBJ2-3 gives the whole variable domain NAGVMQNPRHLVRRRGQEARLRCSPMKGHSHVYWYRQLPEEGLKFMVYLQKENIIDESGMPKERFSAEFPKEGPSILRIQQVVRGDSAAYFCASSGAGTDTQYFGPGTRLTVL.

The chain couples TRBV7-2 to TRBJ2-1, with D hard to call. V was pared by 5 bases and J by 12 bases, with 11 bases between. Germline values: CDR1 SGHTA, CDR2 FQGNSA. The CDR3 extends over 11 amino acids. The DNA of the CDR3 is TGTGCCAGCAGCCCGAACCGCGGGCAGTTCTTC. Translating it yields CASSPNRGQFF.

This chain uses TRBV6-6 with TRBJ2-1; TRBD1 might be the D (6 bases). This CDR3 contains 15 residues. Germline assignment: CDR1 MNHNY and CDR2 SVGAGI (reference sequence). Trimming stripped 7 bases from V and 2 bases from J, with 15 bases between. The CDR3 loop reads CASTLRTETYNEQFF. CDR3 in DNA: TGTGCCAGCACCCTACGGACAGAAACCTACAATGAGCAGTTCTTC.

This chain joins TRBV3-1 (or the pseudogene TRBV3-2) and TRBJ2-1; TRBD2 aligns across 8 bases. Germline V gene lookup returns CDR1 LGHDT and CDR2 YNNKEL (reference sequence). The CDR3 runs to 16 residues. Trimming took 4 bases from V and 0 from J; bases not matched to a gene: 5. In nucleotides, the CDR3 is TGTGCCAGCAGCCTGGCTGCGGGGGGCTCCTACAATGAGCAGTTCTTC. It codes for CASSLAAGGSYNEQFF.

Worth noting for this clone: In the same sample, other DNA sequences code for this CDR3. The rearrangement uses TRBV11-2 and TRBJ2-7; no clear D gene. CDR3 length equals 11 residues. Germline V gives CDR1 SGHAT, CDR2 FQNNGV. V lost 4 bases and J lost 3, with 4 bases in between. CDR3 in amino acids: CASSSYYEQYF. The CDR3, as DNA: TGTGCCAGCAGCTCGTACTACGAGCAGTACTTC.

CDR3 sequence (DNA): TGTGCCTGGAGTGGGACTAGCGGGGCCTACGAGCAGTACTTC. Translation gives CAWSGTSGAYEQYF. The chain is built from TRBV30 and TRBJ2-7, with TRBD2 identical over 12 bases. The junction had 0 bases not matched to a gene; V was cut back by 1 base and J by 2 bases. CDR1 is GTSNPN, CDR2 SVGIG, per germline (reference sequence). The CDR3 covers 14 residues. The variable domain in full, with the rest retrieved from reference TRBV30 and TRBJ2-7, is SQTIHQWPATLVQPVGSPLSLECTVEGTSNPNLYWYRQAAGRGLQLLFYSVGIGQISSEVPQNLSASRPQDRQFILSSKKLLLSDSGFYLCAWSGTSGAYEQYFGPGTRLTVT.

The gene calls are TRBV19 and TRBJ1-3; D not certain. The CDR3 is 16 residues long. V was shortened by 5 bases and J by 1 base, with 15 bases between the two germline ends. Looked up from germline, CDR1 is LNHDA and CDR2 is SQIVND (reference sequence). CDR3 residues: CASSPPTPLSGNTIYF. The CDR3 region has the DNA TGTGCCAGTAGTCCCCCAACTCCACTATCTGGAAACACCATATATTTT.

This chain uses TRBV6-6 with TRBJ1-2, with 10 bases lining up with TRBD1. V dropped 2 bases and J dropped 8; count of bases not matched to a gene: 8. The CDR3 contains 15 residues. Germline CDR1 is MNHNY and CDR2 is SVGAGI (reference sequence). CDR3 loop: CASSYRLQGQGGYTF. As DNA, the CDR3 is TGTGCCAGCAGTTACCGCTTACAGGGACAGGGGGGCTACACCTTC.

This clone was counted a single time. The chain couples TRBV29-1 to TRBJ2-2; 7 nucleotides agree with TRBD2. This CDR3 has 18 residues. Germline-derived CDR1 and CDR2 are SQVTM and ANQGSEA. V was clipped by 0 bases and J by 0 bases; unmatched bases: 10. The CDR3 DNA follows: TGCAGCGTTGAAGACGCTTTTGCGGGAGACGCGAACACCGGGGAGCTGTTTTTT. This codes for CSVEDAFAGDANTGELFF.

This clone appeared a single time. This chain uses TRBV3-1 (or the pseudogene TRBV3-2) with TRBJ2-7; 8 bases are a match to TRBD2. The CDR3 contains 15 residues. The germline V gene has CDR1 LGHDT and CDR2 YNNKEL (reference sequence). After removal of 4 bases from V and 5 bases from J, the junction contained 10 bases not matched to a gene. CDR3 sequence reads: CASSPGTSFVDEQYF. The CDR3, as DNA: TGTGCCAGCAGCCCAGGGACTAGTTTCGTCGACGAGCAGTACTTC.